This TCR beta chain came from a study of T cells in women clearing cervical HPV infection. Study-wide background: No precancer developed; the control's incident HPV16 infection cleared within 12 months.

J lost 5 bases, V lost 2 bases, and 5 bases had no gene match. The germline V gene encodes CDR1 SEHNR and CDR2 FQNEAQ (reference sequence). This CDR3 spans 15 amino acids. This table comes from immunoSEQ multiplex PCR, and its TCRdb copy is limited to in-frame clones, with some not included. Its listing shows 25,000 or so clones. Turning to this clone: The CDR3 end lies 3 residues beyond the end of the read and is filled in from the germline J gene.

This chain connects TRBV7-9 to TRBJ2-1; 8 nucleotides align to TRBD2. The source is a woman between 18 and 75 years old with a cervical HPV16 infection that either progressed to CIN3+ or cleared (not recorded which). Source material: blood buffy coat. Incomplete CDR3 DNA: TGTGCCAGCAGCTTATCAGCGGGGGCCCACAATGAG. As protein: CASSLSAGAHNE. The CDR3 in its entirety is CASSLSAGAHNEQFF.